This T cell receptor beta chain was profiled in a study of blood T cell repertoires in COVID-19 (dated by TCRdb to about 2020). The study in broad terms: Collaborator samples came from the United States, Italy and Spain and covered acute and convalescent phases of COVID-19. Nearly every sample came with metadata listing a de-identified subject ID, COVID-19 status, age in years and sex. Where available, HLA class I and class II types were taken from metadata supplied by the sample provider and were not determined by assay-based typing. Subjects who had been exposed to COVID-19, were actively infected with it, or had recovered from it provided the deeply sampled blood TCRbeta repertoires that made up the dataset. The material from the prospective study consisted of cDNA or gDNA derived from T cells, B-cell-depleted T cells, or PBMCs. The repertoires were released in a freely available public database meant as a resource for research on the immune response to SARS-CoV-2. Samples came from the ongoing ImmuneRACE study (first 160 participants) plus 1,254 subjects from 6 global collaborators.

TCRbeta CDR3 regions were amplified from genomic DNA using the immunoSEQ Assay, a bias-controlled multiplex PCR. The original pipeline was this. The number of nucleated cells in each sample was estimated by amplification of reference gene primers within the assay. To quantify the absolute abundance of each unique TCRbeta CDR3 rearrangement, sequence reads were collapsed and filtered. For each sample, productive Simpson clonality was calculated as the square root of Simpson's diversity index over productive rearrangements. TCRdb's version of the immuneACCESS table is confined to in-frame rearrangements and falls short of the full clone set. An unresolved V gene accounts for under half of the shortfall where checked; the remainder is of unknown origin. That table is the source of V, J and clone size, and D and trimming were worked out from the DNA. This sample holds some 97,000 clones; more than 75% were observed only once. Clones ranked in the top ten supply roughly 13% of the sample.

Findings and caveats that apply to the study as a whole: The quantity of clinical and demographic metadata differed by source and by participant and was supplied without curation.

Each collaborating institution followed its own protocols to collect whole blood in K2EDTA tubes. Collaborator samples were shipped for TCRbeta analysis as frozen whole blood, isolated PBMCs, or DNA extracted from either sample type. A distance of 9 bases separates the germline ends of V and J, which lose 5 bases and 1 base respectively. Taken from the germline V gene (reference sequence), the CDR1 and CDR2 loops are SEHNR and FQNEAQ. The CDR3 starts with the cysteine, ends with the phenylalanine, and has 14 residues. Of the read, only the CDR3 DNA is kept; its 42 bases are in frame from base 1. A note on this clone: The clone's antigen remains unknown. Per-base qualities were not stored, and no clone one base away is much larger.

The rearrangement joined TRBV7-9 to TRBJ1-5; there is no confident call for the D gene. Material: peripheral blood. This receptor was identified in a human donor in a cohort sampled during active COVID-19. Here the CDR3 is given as CASSVGQSNQPQHF. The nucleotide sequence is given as TGTGCCAGCAGCGTTGGGCAGAGCAATCAGCCCCAGCATTTT.